This T cell receptor (beta chain) was recovered during a study of vaccination and CD4 T cells after COVID-19. Germline CDR1 reads MNHNS; CDR2 reads SASEGT. V shed 7 bases and J 2 bases; nucleotides not matched to a gene: 7. This CDR3 spans 15 amino acids. As to this clonotype: Its specificity is unknown.

The Oncomine TCR Beta short-read assay was applied to DNA of cultured CD4+ T cells. MiXCR, applied by TCRdb to the PCR reads, yields one record per CDR3 protein. The data hold around 19,000 distinct CDR3 sequences, with 55% to 70% observed a single time. Indicated treatment: approximately nine-day PBMC culture with coronavirus spike peptide pools or control peptides (ViraFEST assay). The gene calls are TRBV6-1 and TRBJ2-2; TRBD1 aligns across 7 bases. This sample comprised CD4+ T cells from blood, cultured in vitro, obtained after SARS-CoV-2 vaccination. This TCR came from a human donor who had recovered from COVID-19. CDR3 in amino acids: CASISGQLNTGELFF. CDR3 in DNA: TGTGCCAGCATCTCGGGACAGCTCAACACCGGGGAGCTGTTTTTT.